This TCR beta chain derives from a study of T cells after yellow fever vaccination (dated by TCRdb to about 2019). For the study in its entirety: The SMART-Seq v4 Ultra Low Input RNA kit was used to prepare libraries from fractions with low cell numbers. Blood samples were taken at several timepoints before and after primary and secondary immunization, and bulk PBMC replicates and cell subsets were isolated. Two healthy male donors, one aged 18 to 29 and one aged 30 to 39 years, made up the cohort. To follow T-cell clones before and after primary and booster YFV17D yellow fever vaccination, bulk TCR alpha and beta repertoires were sequenced over time. Broad study findings and their caveats: A small share of clonotypes occurred in both CD4 and CD8 compartments, likely arising from convergent recombination. The study included only two donors, which limits how far the findings can be generalized. After the booster, most clones that had expanded after primary vaccination were detected again (around 96% of CD4 and roughly 86% of CD8), suggesting broad maintenance of memory. The secondary T-cell response was found to be weaker but faster than the primary response, with a peak reached on day 5 rather than on day 15. Computational filtering was required because FACS-sorted repertoires could contain abundant contaminating clonotypes from the bulk population.

CDR1 and CDR2, looked up from the germline V gene, are SGHAT and FQNNGV. V has 4 bases trimmed and J has 7 bases trimmed; junction bases matching no gene number 4. Taken from cysteine to phenylalanine, the CDR3 has 14 residues. Just the 42-base CDR3 DNA is kept, in frame starting at base 1. TCR cDNA was synthesized by 5'RACE template switching, through which a universal primer site and unique molecular identifiers were introduced. cDNA synthesis was primed from both the TCR alpha and TCR beta constant segments. Libraries were amplified in two PCR steps, with sample barcodes and sequencing adapters added in the second step. Sequencing of libraries was done on Illumina HiSeq 2500 (2x100 bp) or NovaSeq (2x150 bp). As for the authors' bioinformatics: Demultiplexing of reads and collapsing into UMI consensus sequences were performed with MIGEC, and V(D)J alignment was carried out with MiXCR. Using edgeR on replicate PBMC samples, clonotypes were called vaccine-responding if FDR was below 0.01 and the log2 fold change was above 5 up to day 15. Each bulk clonotype was labeled CD4 or CD8 based on which sequenced repertoire, CD4 or CD8, contained the clonotype at higher abundance. TCRdb applied fastp at Q25 and MiXCR to the public reads, then kept only in-frame beta chains. CDR3 protein duplicates are merged, each entry listing the most common genes and DNA. The V and J calls here are based on TCRdb, not the publication. Within this sample are roughly 340,000 distinct CDR3 sequences, with about 9.5% of them counted one time only. The ten top clones hold roughly 17% of the sample.

Sample treatment or condition, as interpreted from the label and publication: live attenuated yellow fever vaccine strain. At each blood-draw timepoint, two biological replicates of bulk PBMCs were obtained. A standard Ficoll-Paque protocol was used to isolate PBMCs from peripheral blood. RNA was extracted with TriZol from bulk PBMCs, CD4 and CD8 fractions, and dextramer-positive and dextramer-negative fractions. This clonotype was counted a few times. Which antigen it targets is not known. Base qualities were left out, and no much larger clone turns up one base away. This TCR came from a man younger than 35 who received the YFV17D yellow fever vaccine. The chain couples TRBV11-2 to TRBJ2-2; 9 central bases correspond to TRBD1. The source material was PBMCs, sampled on the day of the first yellow fever vaccination. CDR3 region: CASSSGTGYGELFF. The nucleotide sequence reads as follows: TGTGCCAGCAGCTCCGGGACAGGGTACGGGGAGCTGTTTTTT.